This T cell receptor beta chain was retrieved from a study of patients and donors after allogeneic stem cell transplantation. One entry per CDR3 protein, called by TCRdb with MiXCR from the RT-PCR reads. The data contain approximately 430,000 distinct CDR3 sequences, 15% to 20% of them singletons. Per the germline V gene, CDR1 is SNHLY and CDR2 is FYNNEI. The CDR3 spans 15 residues. Trimming left V 6 bases short and J 7 bases short, with 16 bases between. The chain joins TRBV2 to TRBJ1-6; D call uncertain. This receptor was identified in a human donor who was either an allogeneic HSCT recipient or a stem cell or donor lymphocyte infusion donor (not recorded which). It is not recorded whose cells these are; they may come from a transplant donor. The sequenced material came from blood, either unsorted or a sorted T cell fraction (not recorded which). The CDR3 region has the DNA TGTGCCAGCAGAGCGTCCGGTGCCGAAAATTCACCCCTCCACTTT. Translated, it gives CASRASGAENSPLHF.